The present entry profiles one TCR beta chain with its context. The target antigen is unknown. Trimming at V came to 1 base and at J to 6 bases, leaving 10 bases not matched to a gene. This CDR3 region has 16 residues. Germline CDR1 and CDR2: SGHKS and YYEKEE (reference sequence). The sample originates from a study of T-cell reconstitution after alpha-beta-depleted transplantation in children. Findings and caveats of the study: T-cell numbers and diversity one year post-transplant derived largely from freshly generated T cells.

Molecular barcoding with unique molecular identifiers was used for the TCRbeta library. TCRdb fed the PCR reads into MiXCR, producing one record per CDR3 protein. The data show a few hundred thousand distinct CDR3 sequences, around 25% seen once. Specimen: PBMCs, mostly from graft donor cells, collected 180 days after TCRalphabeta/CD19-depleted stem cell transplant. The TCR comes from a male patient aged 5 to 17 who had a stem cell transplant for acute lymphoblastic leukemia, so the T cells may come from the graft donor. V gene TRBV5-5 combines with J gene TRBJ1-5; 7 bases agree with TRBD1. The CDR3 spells CASSLSPRGRVQPQHF. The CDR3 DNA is TGTGCCAGCAGCTTGTCTCCCAGGGGGAGGGTTCAGCCCCAGCATTTT.